The entry that follows covers one T cell receptor beta chain sequence. Antigen specificity is unknown. An Oncomine TCR Beta short-read assay was used to sequence the DNA from cultured CD4+ T cells. Researchers extracted genomic DNA from CD4+ T cells that had been cultured. From the PCR reads, TCRdb called clonotypes with MiXCR, one entry per CDR3 protein. Of roughly 7,400 distinct CDR3 sequences detected, 41% appear once; the ten largest clones hold 34%. These data come from a study of vaccination and CD4 T cells after COVID-19. Documented treatment: approximately 10-day PBMC culture with coronavirus spike peptide pools or control peptides (ViraFEST assay). The collection of CD4+ T cells from the unexposed donor took place before the COVID-19 pandemic (2011-2018). CD4+ T cells from unexposed donors were probed, cells permitting, with SARS-CoV-2 S/N and four cold-coronavirus spikes. The V gene lost 0 bases and the J gene lost 5 bases, with 19 bases spanning the gap. The germline gives CDR1 MGHRA, CDR2 YSYEKL. The CDR3 length is 17 residues.

This TCR derives from a human donor in good health. Sample: CD4+ T cells from blood, cultured in vitro. The rearrangement links TRBV4-1 to TRBJ1-2, with unresolved D. The CDR3 bases are TGCGCCAGCAGCCAAGATAGGGATAGGACTTCAGGATATGGCTACACCTTC. Translating it yields CASSQDRDRTSGYGYTF.